This T cell receptor (beta chain) originates from a study of T cell responses to AZD1222 COVID-19 vaccine. Study results and caveats: Among vaccine-associated CD4 TCRs, coverage spanned spike, with dominance at 160-218 and 743-854. Baseline serostatus was positive in only six AZD1222 recipients. Repertoires were collected only later (after the peak T cell response had occurred). Nearly half of spike-specific TCRs reportedly go after variant regions that carry no mutations.

Using immunoSEQ multiplex PCR, the repertoire was profiled, and TCRdb retains in-frame clones only, with some absent. The top ten clones hold approximately 2% of a sample with some 160,000 clones, approximately 91% of them seen once. Germline V gene sequence: CDR1 SGHRS, CDR2 YFSETQ. V shed 2 bases, J shed 1 base, and the junction held 1 base outside the gene matches. The CDR3 length is 15 residues. To note about this clone: Antigen: not known.

This specimen consisted of peripheral blood, obtained 28 days after the second AZD1222 dose. The rearrangement links TRBV5-1 to TRBJ2-3, with TRBD2 matching 10 bases. The TCR sequence derives from an adult who received the AZD1222 COVID-19 vaccine. CDR3 residues: CASSFLAGGTDTQYF. The DNA for the CDR3 is TGCGCCAGCAGCTTTCTAGCGGGAGGCACAGATACGCAGTATTTT. Combining the CDR3 with reference TRBV5-1 and TRBJ2-3 gives the whole variable domain KAGVTQTPRYLIKTRGQQVTLSCSPISGHRSVSWYQQTPGQGLQFLFEYFSETQRNKGNFPGRFSGRQFSNSRSEMNVSTLELGDSALYLCASSFLAGGTDTQYFGPGTRLTVL.